The clone carrying this T cell receptor beta chain appeared a few times. Its antigen is not known. TCRdb re-called the 5' RACE reads through MiXCR, storing one row per CDR3 protein. The data hold 400,000 to 600,000 distinct CDR3 sequences, with 20% to 25% observed a single time. Healthy Caucasians, and only they, were the donors. The entry originates in a study of identical twins. Trimming removed 0 bases from V and 5 bases from J, with 12 bases in between. From germline, CDR1 is SGHRS and CDR2 YFSETQ. The CDR3 contains 14 residues. Overall study findings and caveats: Models underestimated TCR alpha sharing (out-of-frame) in monozygotic twins.

This same sample was also taken into another study, of yellow fever vaccine responses in identical twins.

The V and J genes are TRBV5-1 and TRBJ2-7, with a possible D match to TRBD2 (5 bases). Sequencing used CD4+ T cells sorted from blood. The sequence was obtained from a young woman in good health. CDR3 sequence (DNA): TGCGCCAGCAGCTTGGGAGGGAGAAAAGACGAGCAGTACTTC. As protein: CASSLGGRKDEQYF.